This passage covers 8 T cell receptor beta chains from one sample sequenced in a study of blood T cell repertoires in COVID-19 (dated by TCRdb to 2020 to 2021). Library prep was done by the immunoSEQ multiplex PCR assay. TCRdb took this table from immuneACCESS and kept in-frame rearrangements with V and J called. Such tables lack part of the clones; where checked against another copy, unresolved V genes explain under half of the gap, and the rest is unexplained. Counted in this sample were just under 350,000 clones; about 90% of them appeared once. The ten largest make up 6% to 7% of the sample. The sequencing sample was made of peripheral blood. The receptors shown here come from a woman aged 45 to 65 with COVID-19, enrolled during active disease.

For the CDR3, the DNA is TGTGCCAGCAGTTTAATCAGCGGGAGTGCTGGCACAGATACGCAGTATTTT. Its translation is CASSLISGSAGTDTQYF. The V gene is TRBV27, the J gene TRBJ2-3, with 8 bases aligning to TRBD2. With 2 bases clipped from V and 1 base from J, the junction kept 8 bases outside the gene matches. In germline, CDR1 is MNHEY, CDR2 SMNVEV (reference sequence). CDR3 size: 17 residues.

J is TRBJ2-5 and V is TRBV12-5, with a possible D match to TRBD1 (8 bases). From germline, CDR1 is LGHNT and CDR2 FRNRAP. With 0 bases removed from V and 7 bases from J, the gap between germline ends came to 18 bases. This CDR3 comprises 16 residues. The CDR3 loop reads CASGLVQGEGPGTQYF. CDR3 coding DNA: TGTGCTAGTGGTTTGGTACAGGGGGAGGGCCCCGGGACCCAGTACTTC.

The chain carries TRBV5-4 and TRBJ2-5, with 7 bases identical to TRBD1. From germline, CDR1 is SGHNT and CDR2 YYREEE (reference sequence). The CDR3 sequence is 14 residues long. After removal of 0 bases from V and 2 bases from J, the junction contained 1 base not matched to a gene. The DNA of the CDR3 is TGTGCCAGCAGCTTGGCACAGGGGCAAGAGACCCAGTACTTC. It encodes CASSLAQGQETQYF.

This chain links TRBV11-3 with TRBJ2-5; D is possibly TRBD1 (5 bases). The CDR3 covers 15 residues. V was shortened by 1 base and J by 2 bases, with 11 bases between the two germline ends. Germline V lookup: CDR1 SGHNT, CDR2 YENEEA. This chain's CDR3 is CASSLGVDRQETQYF. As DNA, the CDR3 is TGTGCCAGCAGCTTAGGGGTCGACAGACAAGAGACCCAGTACTTC.

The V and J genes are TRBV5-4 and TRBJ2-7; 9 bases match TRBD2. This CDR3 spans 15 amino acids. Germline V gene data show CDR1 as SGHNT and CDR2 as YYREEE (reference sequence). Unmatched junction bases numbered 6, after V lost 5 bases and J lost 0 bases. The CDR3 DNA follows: TGTGCCAGCAGAGCGGCGACTAGCGGCTCCTACGAGCAGTACTTC. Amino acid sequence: CASRAATSGSYEQYF.

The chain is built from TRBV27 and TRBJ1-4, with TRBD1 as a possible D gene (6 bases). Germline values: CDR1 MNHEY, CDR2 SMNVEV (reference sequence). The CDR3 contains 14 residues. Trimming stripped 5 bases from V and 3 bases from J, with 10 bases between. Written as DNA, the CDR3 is TGTGCCAGCAGTACCTACAGGGCTAATGAAAAACTGTTTTTT. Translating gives CASSTYRANEKLFF.

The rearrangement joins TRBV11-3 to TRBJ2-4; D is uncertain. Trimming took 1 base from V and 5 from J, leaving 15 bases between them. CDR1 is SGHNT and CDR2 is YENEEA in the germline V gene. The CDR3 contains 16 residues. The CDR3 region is CASSLGEGVGENIQYF. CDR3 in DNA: TGTGCCAGCAGCTTAGGAGAAGGAGTAGGTGAAAACATTCAGTACTTC. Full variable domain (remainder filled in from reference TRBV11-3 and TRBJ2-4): EAGVVQSPRYKIIEKKQPVAFWCNPISGHNTLYWYLQNLGQGPELLIRYENEEAVDDSQLPKDRFSAERLKGVDSTLKIQPAELGDSAVYLCASSLGEGVGENIQYFGAGTRLSVL.

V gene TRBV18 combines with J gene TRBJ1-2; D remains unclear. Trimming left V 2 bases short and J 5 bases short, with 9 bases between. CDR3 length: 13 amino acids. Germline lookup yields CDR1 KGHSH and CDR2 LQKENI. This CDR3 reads CASSPLAPYGYTF. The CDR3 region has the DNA TGTGCCAGCTCACCATTGGCCCCATATGGCTACACCTTC.